This T cell receptor (beta chain) emerged from a study of T cells in narcolepsy. Assay: immunoSEQ multiplex PCR; the TCRdb copy retains only in-frame clones and omits some. The sample lists tens of thousands of clones; 75% to 85% were seen once. About this clone itself: The antigen is undetermined.

Study-level findings and limits: HCRT-specific and TRIB2-specific autoreactive clonotypes appeared among same-patient CSF and blood CD4+ clonotypes. Reportedly, autoreactive clonotypes were serially detected in patients' blood but not controls'.

This TCR was sampled from a human donor in good health. The source material was memory (CD45RA-) CD4+ T cells from blood.

The chain's CDR3 is CASRGRQGKGYEKLFF. The CDR3, as DNA: TGTGCCAGCCGCGGGCGCCAGGGGAAGGGGTATGAAAAACTGTTTTTT. The chain links TRBV27 to TRBJ1-4, with D possibly TRBD1 on 6 matching bases. Trimming stripped 8 bases from V and 6 bases from J, with 22 bases between. CDR1 and CDR2 from the germline V gene are MNHEY and SMNVEV (reference sequence). This CDR3 region has 16 residues.